Shown below are 9 T cell receptor beta chains from a single sample sequenced in a study of metastatic and nonmetastatic thyroid tumors. Using MiXCR, TCRdb reanalyzed the PCR reads. The table shows 15,000 to 20,000 clones, with roughly a quarter occurring only once. All patients reached thyroid surgery having received no treatment beforehand. The sequenced sample was adjacent normal tissue. Source of these receptors: a female donor with papillary thyroid cancer or a benign thyroid nodule (not recorded which). Some clones in this sample may be carry-over from other donors' samples.

The chain carries TRBV12-3 or TRBV12-4 and TRBJ1-1, with D unclear. Trimming took off 4 bases at V and 5 bases at J, with 20 bases between the two ends. The CDR3 covers 16 residues. The DNA for the CDR3 is TGTGCCAGCAGTTCCTTCCTGCGAAGGGCCGGGACTGAAGCTTTCTTT. Translation gives CASSSFLRRAGTEAFF.

Turning to this clone: A much larger clone lies one base from this, so it may be a read error. This sample also contains other DNA sequences that code for the same CDR3. The gene calls are TRBV14 and TRBJ1-2; 8 positions agree with TRBD1. CDR1 is SGHDN and CDR2 is FVKESK in the germline V gene. The CDR3 runs 15 residues. CDR3 region: CASSEEETGVNGYTF. DNA of the CDR3: TGTGCCAGCAGCGAAGAAGAGACAGGGGTCAATGGCTACACCTTT.

This rearrangement joins TRBV6-1 to TRBJ1-5; 8 bases are a match to TRBD1. V lost 2 bases, J lost 5 bases, and 8 bases stayed unmatched. The germline gives CDR1 MNHNS, CDR2 SASEGT. CDR3 size: 16 residues. CDR3 sequence reads: CASSENSDREDQPQHF. In DNA, the CDR3 is TGTGCCAGCAGTGAAAATTCGGACAGGGAAGATCAGCCCCAGCATTTT.

The chain is built from TRBV12-3 or TRBV12-4 and TRBJ2-7; perhaps TRBD2 as D (5 bases). The CDR3 runs to 14 residues. Trimming shortened V by 6 bases and J by 0 bases, and 12 bases separated the two germline ends. CDR3 region: CASSSSWSSYEQYF. The CDR3 DNA reads as TGTGCCAGCAGCTCTAGCTGGAGCTCCTACGAGCAGTACTTC.

This clone was seen a handful of times. This sequence joins TRBV28 and TRBJ1-2; the D is unclear. The CDR3 loop spans 12 amino acids. The germline V and J ends were trimmed by 5 bases and 8 bases, with 12 bases remaining between them. CDR1 is MDHEN, CDR2 SYDVKM, per germline. CDR3 bases: TGTGCCAGCAGTGCGGGAGGGCGCGGCTACACCTTC. Translated, it gives CASSAGGRGYTF.

This clone appeared a few times. The genes are TRBV12-3 or TRBV12-4 and TRBJ2-3; 7 bases fit TRBD2. V shed 5 bases, J shed 6 bases, and the junction held 5 bases outside the gene matches. The CDR3 totals 13 residues. CDR3 loop: CASSIGLVDTQYF. The CDR3, as DNA: TGTGCCAGCAGTATAGGACTAGTTGATACGCAGTATTTT.

The J gene is TRBJ1-2, the V gene TRBV11-2, with D unresolved. Germline-derived CDR1 and CDR2 are SGHAT and FQNNGV. The CDR3 consists of 14 residues. The V and J ends lost 3 bases and 10 bases respectively, with 18 bases between them. CDR3 nucleotides: TGTGCCAGCAGCTTGAATCACGGCTCTATGGACTACACCTTC. It codes for CASSLNHGSMDYTF.

The rearrangement links TRBV2 to TRBJ1-2; no definite D call. Germline lookup yields CDR1 SNHLY and CDR2 FYNNEI. This CDR3 contains 14 residues. The V gene lost 4 bases and the J gene lost 4 bases, with 13 bases spanning the gap. This CDR3 reads CASSVLGQPYGYTF. The DNA for the CDR3 is TGTGCCAGCAGTGTCCTAGGGCAGCCCTATGGCTACACCTTC.

This clone was detected a few times. The same CDR3 arises from other DNA sequences in this sample as well. The chain has TRBV2 and TRBJ1-5; D remains ambiguous. The CDR3 contains 14 residues. Trimming removed 4 bases at V and 2 bases at J, with 9 bases between. Germline CDR1 SNHLY, CDR2 FYNNEI. The CDR3 is CASSAAGGNQPQHF. The CDR3 nucleotides read TGTGCCAGCAGTGCGGCAGGTGGCAATCAGCCCCAGCATTTT.